The 5 T cell receptor beta chains given below trace back to one sample, sequenced in a study of T cell changes during pregnancy in multiple sclerosis. TCRdb's table, derived via immunoSEQ multiplex PCR, lists solely in-frame clones and lacks some. The table includes under 35,000 clones, under 90% detected once. The input for sequencing was CD8+ T cells from peripheral blood mononuclear cells, taken after pregnancy. The origin of the receptors is a female donor with multiple sclerosis, enrolled in a pregnancy study.

This clone was detected a few times. This chain connects TRBV6-1 to TRBJ1-3; D remains unclear. CDR1 and CDR2 (germline): MNHNS, SASEGT. V was pared by 1 base and J by 0 bases, with 10 bases between. The CDR3 sequence is 16 residues long. CDR3 protein: CASSEDPGISGNTIYF. CDR3 DNA: TGTGCCAGCAGTGAAGATCCGGGGATCTCTGGAAACACCATATATTTT.

V and J are TRBV7-9 and TRBJ1-1, with 8 nucleotides matching TRBD1. With V trimmed by 5 bases and J by 3 bases, 5 bases remained unmatched. CDR1 is SEHNR, CDR2 FQNEAQ, per germline (reference sequence). The length of the CDR3 is 14 residues. CDR3 amino acids: CASSAKTGDTEAFF. CDR3 DNA sequence: TGTGCCAGCAGCGCAAAGACAGGGGACACTGAAGCTTTCTTT.

This chain joins TRBV6-5 and TRBJ1-2; 10 bases match TRBD1. Per germline, CDR1 MNHEY and CDR2 SVGAGI. The V gene end was trimmed by 4 bases and the J gene end by 8 bases; junction bases not matched to a gene: 4. This CDR3 has 13 residues. CDR3 region: CASSWDRGGGYTF. The CDR3 nucleotides are TGTGCCAGCAGTTGGGACAGGGGAGGCGGCTACACCTTC.

The rearrangement joins TRBV15 to TRBJ1-2; 7 nucleotides agree with TRBD1. J lost 3 bases, V lost 1 base, and 8 bases had no gene match. The CDR3 covers 16 residues. Germline values: CDR1 LNHNV, CDR2 YYDKDF (reference sequence). The DNA of the CDR3 is TGTGCCACCAGCAGAGGCTCCACAGGGGATTACTATGGCTACACCTTC. It translates to CATSRGSTGDYYGYTF. The whole variable domain, filled in from reference TRBV15 and TRBJ1-2, reads DAMVIQNPRYQVTQFGKPVTLSCSQTLNHNVMYWYQQKSSQAPKLLFHYYDKDFNNEADTPDNFQSRRPNTSFCFLDIRSPGLGDTAMYLCATSRGSTGDYYGYTFGSGTRLTVV.

The rearrangement joins TRBV5-6 to TRBJ2-1; TRBD1 aligns across 9 bases. The CDR3 has 14 amino acids. Germline lookup yields CDR1 SGHDT and CDR2 YYEEEE. The junction had 1 base not matched to a gene; V was cut back by 2 bases and J by 4 bases. The CDR3 DNA sequence: TGTGCCAGCAGCTTCGGGACAGGGTACAATGAGCAGTTCTTC. Translated, it gives CASSFGTGYNEQFF.